This T cell receptor (beta chain) was identified in a study of cytomegalovirus exposure and HLA in healthy donors. Regarding the study as a whole: In vitro, three CMV-associated chains proved specific for CMV antigens. Most TCR sequences were uncommon, yet certain public TCRs appeared in many donors. Cytomegalovirus-associated TCR beta chains were listed, numbering over 150. Within the 130 or so validation repertoires, first-cohort TCR clusters tended to co-occur, according to a later analysis.

This CDR3 region has 17 residues. CDR1 is LGHNA, CDR2 YNFKEQ, per germline. The V segment lost 1 base and the J segment 9 bases; nucleotides outside the gene matches: 8. Comment on this clone: Its antigen is unidentified.

Clones were read by immunoSEQ multiplex PCR, and TCRdb kept only the in-frame ones, dropping some. Seen here are approximately 88,000 clones, roughly 84% observed once, and the top ten hold roughly an eighth. The sequenced sample consisted of PBMCs. The sequence derives from a young woman in good health and CMV-seropositive. The V gene is TRBV4-2, the J gene TRBJ2-4; 14 bases are a match to TRBD2. This CDR3 reads CASSQGLAGGRLGIQYF. CDR3 nucleotides: TGTGCCAGCAGCCAAGGACTAGCGGGGGGGCGGCTGGGCATTCAGTACTTC.